This T cell receptor (beta chain) was identified during a study of OX40 agonist ivuxolimab in advanced cancers. Study background: The patients got ivuxolimab, which is an agonistic anti-OX40 (CD134) antibody. Overall study findings and caveats: Relative to CD4+ cells, CD8+ T cells on average had more expanded clones.

Trimming took off 4 bases at V and 7 bases at J, with 12 bases between the two ends. Germline assignment: CDR1 SGHNT and CDR2 YYREEE (reference sequence). This CDR3 is 14 amino acids long. On this clone itself: Its antigen is as yet unknown.

Only in-frame clones appear in the TCRdb table, and some are missing; sequencing was by immunoSEQ multiplex PCR. This table holds about 80,000 clones, approximately 84% found once. The sample consisted of CD4+ or CD8+ T cells sorted from blood, taken in a trial of the OX40 agonist ivuxolimab. The chain carries TRBV5-4 and TRBJ1-6; perhaps TRBD1 as D (6 bases). The origin of this receptor is an adult with an advanced solid tumor such as melanoma, head and neck, liver or kidney cancer. The CDR3 DNA reads TGTGCCAGCAGCACAACAGGGAACAATTCACCCCTCCACTTT. It is translated as CASSTTGNNSPLHF.